The 27 T cell receptor beta chains below all came from one sample that was sequenced in a study of shared clonotypes between healthy human individuals. The data were produced by immunoSEQ multiplex PCR, yet TCRdb's version contains in-frame clones alone and is incomplete. The table shows roughly 1,100,000 clones, with around 76% occurring only once. Source material: memory CD4+ T cells sorted from blood. The subset was: CD45RA-negative fraction. The receptors originated from a young man in good health.

On this clone itself: A much larger clone lies one base from this, so it may be a read error. Other DNA sequences from this sample encode an identical CDR3 as well. This chain joins TRBV19 and TRBJ1-2, with 7 bases lining up with TRBD1. CDR3 length: 14 amino acids. CDR1 is LNHDA, CDR2 SQIVND, per germline (reference sequence). After removal of 5 bases from V and 0 bases from J, the junction contained 3 bases not matched to a gene. This CDR3 reads CASSVGTANYGYTF. The CDR3 DNA reads TGTGCCAGTAGTGTCGGGACAGCTAACTATGGCTACACCTTC.

Note on this clone: Within the sample, other DNA sequences also encode this same CDR3. The rearrangement links TRBV2 to TRBJ1-5; D might be TRBD1 (5 bases). Germline lookup yields CDR1 SNHLY and CDR2 FYNNEI. The CDR3 loop spans 15 amino acids. With 3 bases removed from V and 0 bases from J, the gap between germline ends came to 9 bases. The CDR3 reads CASSEGGYSNQPQHF. CDR3 in DNA: TGTGCCAGCAGTGAGGGGGGGTATAGCAATCAGCCCCAGCATTTT. The full variable domain, in which reference TRBV2 and TRBJ1-5 provide the parts outside the CDR3, is EPEVTQTPSHQVTQMGQEVILRCVPISNHLYFYWYRQILGQKVEFLVSFYNNEISEKSEIFDDQFSVERPDGSNFTLKIRSTKLEDSAMYFCASSEGGYSNQPQHFGDGTRLSIL.

This rearrangement joins TRBV6-5 to TRBJ2-7, with D perhaps matching TRBD2 (6 bases). The CDR3 covers 14 residues. Per the germline V gene, CDR1 is MNHEY and CDR2 is SVGAGI. The V and J ends lost 4 bases and 2 bases respectively, with 12 bases between them. The CDR3 DNA reads as TGTGCCAGCAGTTCACCCCCGGGGGCCTACGAGCAGTACTTC. This gives the protein CASSSPPGAYEQYF.

The chain has TRBV6-5 and TRBJ1-3; TRBD1 aligns across 8 bases. The CDR3 sequence is 15 residues long. The germline V gene has CDR1 MNHEY and CDR2 SVGAGI. The V gene end was trimmed by 6 bases and the J gene end by 1 base; junction bases not matched to a gene: 5. CDR3 protein: CASRSQGGSGNTIYF. The CDR3 nucleotides read TGTGCCAGCAGATCACAGGGGGGTTCTGGAAACACCATATATTTT.

This chain connects TRBV6-1 to TRBJ1-2, with D possibly matching TRBD1 (6 bases). Germline values: CDR1 MNHNS, CDR2 SASEGT. The CDR3 loop spans 14 amino acids. Trimming cost V 1 base and J 0 bases, with 6 bases left between them. The chain's CDR3 is CASSEDRANYGYTF. The CDR3 nucleotides read TGTGCCAGCAGTGAAGACAGGGCTAACTATGGCTACACCTTC.

In its sample, this clone was seen a few times. V is TRBV5-1 and J is TRBJ2-5; 9 nucleotides line up with TRBD2. CDR3 length equals 15 residues. V was clipped by 2 bases and J by 4 bases; unmatched bases: 6. Germline V gene lookup returns CDR1 SGHRS and CDR2 YFSETQ. CDR3 loop: CASSLSSSGGETQYF. The CDR3 DNA follows: TGCGCCAGCAGCTTATCGAGTAGCGGGGGAGAGACCCAGTACTTC.

Many counts were recorded for this clone. The chain combines TRBV28 with TRBJ1-2, with no clear D. V was pared by 0 bases and J by 4 bases, with 9 bases between. This CDR3 has 14 amino acids. CDR1 is MDHEN, CDR2 SYDVKM, per germline. CDR3 bases: TGTGCCAGCAGTTTATGGGGCGCCGGCTATGGCTACACCTTC. Translation: CASSLWGAGYGYTF.

Concerning this clone itself: An end of the junction does not agree with germline; a read error may underlie this. The chain joins TRBV30 to TRBJ2-7; 9 positions agree with TRBD1. CDR3 length: 11 amino acids. Germline V gene data show CDR1 as GTSNPN and CDR2 as SVGIG (reference sequence). Here the CDR3 reads CAWDIGDRENF. CDR3 nucleotide sequence: TGTGCCTGGGACATCGGGGACAGGGAGAACTTC.

In this sample, this clone turned up a few times. At the DNA level, this CDR3 is encoded by other sequences in the same sample as well. The chain has TRBV2 and TRBJ2-7; weak D call: TRBD2 (5 bases). CDR1 and CDR2 (germline): SNHLY, FYNNEI. Deletions cut 4 bases from V and 0 bases from J, with 7 bases between. The CDR3 has 13 residues. CDR3 region: CASSAGVSYEQYF. CDR3 in DNA: TGTGCCAGCAGTGCCGGGGTCTCCTACGAGCAGTACTTC.

In its sample, this clone was seen once. The gene calls are TRBV6-1 and TRBJ1-1, with D possibly being TRBD1 (5 bases). The ends were cut back, 4 bases at V and 7 bases at J, with 10 bases in the middle. The CDR3 is 12 residues long. Germline lookup yields CDR1 MNHNS and CDR2 SASEGT. The CDR3 DNA follows: TGTGCCAGCAGTGCGGGGGGGAGTGAAGCTTTCTTT. Encoded protein: CASSAGGSEAFF.

Regarding this clone: A much larger clone differs from this one at a single base, so this may be a read error. In the same sample, other DNA sequences code for this CDR3. The J gene is TRBJ2-1, the V gene TRBV2; D remains ambiguous. The CDR3 extends over 14 amino acids. Germline V lookup: CDR1 SNHLY, CDR2 FYNNEI. The CDR3 region is CASSDRSSYNEQFF. The CDR3 DNA follows: TGTGCCAGCAGTGACAGGAGCTCCTATAATGAGCAGTTCTTC.

The CDR3 nucleotides read TGTGCCAGCAGCTTAGTGTACGAGCAGTACTTC. Translated: CASSLVYEQYF. The chain uses TRBV11-2 and TRBJ2-5; the D is unclear. The J call is doubtful: the DNA matches TRBJ2-7 better. Germline CDR1 and CDR2: SGHAT and FQNNGV. This CDR3 region has 11 residues.

V is TRBV27 and J is TRBJ1-1; no reliable D call. V was trimmed by 2 bases and J by 4 bases, leaving 8 bases between them. In germline, CDR1 is MNHEY, CDR2 SMNVEV (reference sequence). This CDR3 is built from 13 residues. CDR3 DNA sequence: TGTGCCAGCAGTTTAACCCCCACCACTGAAGCTTTCTTT. Protein product: CASSLTPTTEAFF.

The chain joins TRBV10-1 to TRBJ2-5; 9 nucleotides line up with TRBD1. V gave up 0 bases and J gave up 5 bases; unmatched junction bases: 7. The CDR3 spans 16 residues. Germline CDR1 is WNHNN and CDR2 is SYGVQD (reference sequence). As DNA, the CDR3 is TGCGCCAGCAGTGAGTCCGGGACAGGGAGGATGGAGACCCAGTACTTC. Protein sequence: CASSESGTGRMETQYF.

This rearrangement joins TRBV21-1 to TRBJ1-2; TRBD1 was called by the table and not checked on the DNA. TRBV21-1 is noted as a pseudogene. This CDR3 contains 13 residues. In DNA, the CDR3 is TGTGCCAGCAGAGGGGGCTTGAGGTATGGCTACACCTTC. This codes for CASRGGLRYGYTF.

This chain connects TRBV4-3 to TRBJ2-6; D is unclear. The CDR3 is 17 amino acids. Trimming stripped 0 bases from V and 0 bases from J, with 9 bases between. In germline, CDR1 is LGHNA, CDR2 YSLEER. In DNA, the CDR3 is TGCGCCAGCAGCCAAGATTGGCTGTCCTCTGGGGCCAACGTCCTGACTTTC. The encoded protein is CASSQDWLSSGANVLTF.

The V gene is TRBV21-1, the J gene TRBJ2-7; the tabulated D call, TRBD2, remains unverified against the DNA. TRBV21-1 constitutes a pseudogene. The CDR3 spans 17 residues. The CDR3 sequence: CASSKGRLAGVSYEQYF. Here the CDR3 DNA reads TGTGCCAGCAGCAAAGGGCGACTAGCGGGGGTTTCCTACGAGCAGTACTTC.

The rearrangement links TRBV7-9 to TRBJ2-2, with 9 bases that match TRBD2. Germline-derived CDR1 and CDR2 are SEHNR and FQNEAQ (reference sequence). The CDR3 extends over 19 amino acids. J was trimmed by 4 bases and V by 3 bases; bases with no gene match: 15. This CDR3 reads CASSFLVKKSGRFTGELFF. CDR3 DNA sequence: TGTGCCAGCAGCTTTCTAGTAAAAAAGAGCGGGAGGTTCACCGGGGAGCTGTTTTTT. The full variable domain, in which reference TRBV7-9 and TRBJ2-2 provide the parts outside the CDR3, is DTGVSQNPRHKITKRGQNVTFRCDPISEHNRLYWYRQTLGQGPEFLTYFQNEAQLEKSRLLSDRFSAERPKGSFSTLEIQRTEQGDSAMYLCASSFLVKKSGRFTGELFFGEGSRLTVL.

This clone has only a few counts. V gene TRBV11-2 combines with J gene TRBJ2-3; no definite D call. Trimming removed 2 bases at V and 4 bases at J, with 10 bases between. Germline CDR1 reads SGHAT; CDR2 reads FQNNGV. The CDR3 has 14 residues. CDR3 region: CASSLQWVADTQYF. The CDR3 bases are TGTGCCAGCAGCTTACAGTGGGTTGCAGATACGCAGTATTTT.

The chain carries TRBV19 and TRBJ1-2; 8 positions match TRBD1. V shed 8 bases, J shed 8 bases, and the junction held 10 bases outside the gene matches. The CDR3 contains 13 residues. CDR1 and CDR2 (germline): LNHDA, SQIVND (reference sequence). The CDR3 nucleotides read TGTGCCAGTTCCAGGGGGCCATCGAGCGGCTACACCTTC. Its protein product is CASSRGPSSGYTF.

The V call is TRBV19, the J call TRBJ1-4; a weak D match, TRBD1 (6 bases). Trimming removed 7 bases from V and 0 bases from J, with 12 bases in between. Germline CDR1 LNHDA, CDR2 SQIVND (reference sequence). The CDR3 loop spans 15 amino acids. Written as DNA, the CDR3 is TGTGCCAGTACCCCCAGGGGAGCAACTAATGAAAAACTGTTTTTT. This sequence encodes CASTPRGATNEKLFF. The variable domain in full, with the rest retrieved from reference TRBV19 and TRBJ1-4, is DGGITQSPKYLFRKEGQNVTLSCEQNLNHDAMYWYRQDPGQGLRLIYYSQIVNDFQKGDIAEGYSVSREKKESFPLTVTSAQKNPTAFYLCASTPRGATNEKLFFGSGTQLSVL.

The V and J genes are TRBV19 and TRBJ1-2, with a weak D call TRBD1 (6 bases). The CDR3 is 15 residues long. Trimming stripped 9 bases from V and 4 bases from J, with 21 bases between. The germline CDR1 and CDR2 sequences are LNHDA and SQIVND (reference sequence). CDR3 loop: CASARDGTNLYGYTF. CDR3 bases: TGTGCCAGCGCCCGAGACGGGACAAACCTCTATGGCTACACCTTC.

This clone has only a few counts. This CDR3 reads CASSLGTGNGNTIYF. The DNA of the CDR3 is TGCGCCAGCAGCTTGGGGACAGGGAATGGAAACACCATATATTTT. The rearrangement links TRBV5-1 to TRBJ1-3; TRBD1 matches at 8 bases. Germline V lookup: CDR1 SGHRS, CDR2 YFSETQ. The CDR3 extends over 15 amino acids. J lost 3 bases, V lost 0 bases, and 2 bases had no gene match.

This clone was seen just once. The rearrangement joins TRBV7-2 to TRBJ1-1; D possibly corresponds to TRBD1 (5 bases). V dropped 6 bases and J dropped 0 bases, with 14 bases sitting between them. Germline V gives CDR1 SGHTA, CDR2 FQGNSA. The CDR3 sequence is 15 residues long. The CDR3 protein is CASRFPGGVNTEAFF. As DNA, the CDR3 is TGTGCCAGCAGGTTCCCCGGGGGGGTGAACACTGAAGCTTTCTTT.

This chain joins TRBV5-6 and TRBJ1-2; D is uncertain. CDR3 length: 15 residues. The ends were cut back, 1 base at V and 5 bases at J, with 15 bases in the middle. CDR1 and CDR2 (germline): SGHDT, YYEEEE. In DNA form, the CDR3 reads TGTGCCAGCAGCTTGATTAGTTTTGGAGGGTATGGCTACACCTTC. Its protein is CASSLISFGGYGYTF.

This chain uses TRBV2 with TRBJ2-3; TRBD2 matches at 9 bases. The J segment lost 5 bases and the V segment lost 4 bases, leaving 10 bases of the junction unmatched. The CDR3 is made up of 16 amino acids. Germline V gene lookup returns CDR1 SNHLY and CDR2 FYNNEI. DNA of the CDR3: TGTGCCAGCAGTGCCGAGGCGGGGGGGCTGAGAGATACGCAGTATTTT. Translated: CASSAEAGGLRDTQYF.

The chain joins TRBV11-2 to TRBJ2-7; no definite D call. The V end was cut by 5 bases, the J end by 2 bases, with 7 bases between. The CDR3 loop spans 12 amino acids. Germline CDR1 and CDR2: SGHAT and FQNNGV. Here the CDR3 reads CASSLIAYEQYF. DNA of the CDR3: TGTGCCAGCAGCCTTATAGCCTACGAGCAGTACTTC. Variable domain in full (rest from reference TRBV11-2 and TRBJ2-7): EAGVAQSPRYKIIEKRQSVAFWCNPISGHATLYWYQQILGQGPKLLIQFQNNGVVDDSQLPKDRFSAERLKGVDSTLKIQPAKLEDSAVYLCASSLIAYEQYFGPGTRLTVT.